These T cell receptor beta chains were read from a single sample in a study of CD8+CD57+ T cells in acquired aplastic anemia. TCRdb used MiXCR to reprocess the reads, holding one entry per CDR3 protein. The sample shows about 58,000 distinct CDR3 sequences, around 50% of them seen only once. Sample: sorted CD4+, CD8+, or CD8+CD57+ T cells (not recorded which) from PBMCs. All receptors derive from a human donor with aplastic anemia. Each CDR3 is given with its conserved first and last residue. D genes are given only for firm matches. Size is omitted from some rows. Given values are once, few, many or a class for expanded clones.

d_gene: TRBD1
v_gene: TRBV9
j_gene: TRBJ1-1
abundance: many
CDR3nt: TGTGCCAGCAGCCCGGGACAGGGATTGAACACTGAAGCTTTCTTT
CDR3aa: CASSPGQGLNTEAFF

d_gene: -
v_gene: TRBV20-1
j_gene: TRBJ2-3
abundance: -
CDR3nt: TGCAGTGCTAGTGCAGTGACAGATACGCAGTATTTT
CDR3aa: CSASAVTDTQYF

d_gene: -
v_gene: TRBV9
j_gene: TRBJ2-6
abundance: many
CDR3nt: TGTGCCAGCAGCGTAGACCTGTCTGGGGCCAACGTCCTGACTTTC
CDR3aa: CASSVDLSGANVLTF

d_gene: -
v_gene: TRBV5-1
j_gene: TRBJ1-6
abundance: -
CDR3nt: TGCGCCAGCAGCTCGACCTGGTCACCTCTTGAATCACCCCTCCACTTT
CDR3aa: CASSSTWSPLESPLHF

d_gene: -
v_gene: TRBV7-2
j_gene: TRBJ2-1
abundance: -
CDR3nt: TGTGCCAGCAGCTATTCCCACAATGAGCAGTTCTTC
CDR3aa: CASSYSHNEQFF

d_gene: TRBD1
v_gene: TRBV2
j_gene: TRBJ2-1
abundance: -
CDR3nt: TGTGCCAGCACCCGGGACAGGGGACATGAGCAGTTCTTC
CDR3aa: CASTRDRGHEQFF

d_gene: -
v_gene: TRBV27
j_gene: TRBJ2-7
abundance: many
CDR3nt: TGTGCCAGCAGCCTAAGTGACGGTTACGAGCAGTACTTC
CDR3aa: CASSLSDGYEQYF

d_gene: TRBD1
v_gene: TRBV14
j_gene: TRBJ2-7
abundance: many
CDR3nt: TGTGCCAGCAGCCAAGATGGACAGGTACCCTACGAGCAGTACTTC
CDR3aa: CASSQDGQVPYEQYF

d_gene: TRBD2
v_gene: TRBV7-2
j_gene: TRBJ2-2
abundance: -
CDR3nt: TGTGCCAGCAGCTTAAGAGGGAGGGCCTTCGGGGAGCTGTTTTTT
CDR3aa: CASSLRGRAFGELFF

d_gene: TRBD1
v_gene: TRBV5-1
j_gene: TRBJ1-2
abundance: many
CDR3nt: TGCGCCAGCAGCCCTCCCGGGACAGCCTATGGCTACACCTTC
CDR3aa: CASSPPGTAYGYTF

d_gene: -
v_gene: TRBV24-1
j_gene: TRBJ1-2
abundance: -
CDR3nt: TGTGCCACCAGTGATAGTGAATTTGGTGGCTACACCTTC
CDR3aa: CATSDSEFGGYTF

d_gene: -
v_gene: TRBV7-2
j_gene: TRBJ2-7
abundance: medium-sized
CDR3nt: TGTGCCAGCAGCGCCCCGGGATGGGTCGAGCAGTACTTC
CDR3aa: CASSAPGWVEQYF

d_gene: -
v_gene: TRBV20-1
j_gene: TRBJ1-4
abundance: -
CDR3nt: TGCAGTGCTAGAGAAGGGGCGGTTAACGAAAAACTGTTTTTT
CDR3aa: CSAREGAVNEKLFF

d_gene: -
v_gene: TRBV14
j_gene: TRBJ1-1
abundance: many
CDR3nt: TGTGCCAGCAGCCAAGTCGCTCCAACAGGGAACACTGAAGCTTTCTTT
CDR3aa: CASSQVAPTGNTEAFF

d_gene: -
v_gene: TRBV19
j_gene: TRBJ2-7
abundance: -
CDR3nt: TGTGCCAGTGCTGGCGGGACTCCTTCTCGGGAGCAGTACTTC
CDR3aa: CASAGGTPSREQYF

d_gene: TRBD1
v_gene: TRBV2
j_gene: TRBJ1-2
abundance: -
CDR3nt: TGTGCCAGCAGTTGGGGACAGGGTTACGGCTACACCTTC
CDR3aa: CASSWGQGYGYTF

d_gene: TRBD2
v_gene: TRBV4-1
j_gene: TRBJ2-5
abundance: many
CDR3nt: TGCGCCAGCAGCCTCACTAGCGGGGGGGCTGAGACCCAGTACTTC
CDR3aa: CASSLTSGGAETQYF

d_gene: TRBD1
v_gene: TRBV12-5
j_gene: TRBJ1-2
abundance: many
CDR3nt: TGTGCTAGTGGCGAAGGACAGGATTCTAACTATGGCTACACCTTC
CDR3aa: CASGEGQDSNYGYTF

d_gene: -
v_gene: TRBV6-1
j_gene: TRBJ1-2
abundance: -
CDR3nt: TGTGCCAGCACCCTAGAGGCGACAGGCCAGGCGGGCTACACCTTC
CDR3aa: CASTLEATGQAGYTF

d_gene: TRBD1
v_gene: TRBV2
j_gene: TRBJ1-5
abundance: -
CDR3nt: TGTGCCAGCAGTGGAATCCCCGGGACAGAGAATCAGCCCCAGCATTTT
CDR3aa: CASSGIPGTENQPQHF

d_gene: -
v_gene: TRBV11-2
j_gene: TRBJ2-1
abundance: -
CDR3nt: TGTGCCAGCAGCCTGGGGACCCCTGGTCCCTCCAATGAGCAGTTCTTC
CDR3aa: CASSLGTPGPSNEQFF

d_gene: -
v_gene: TRBV15
j_gene: TRBJ2-4
abundance: -
CDR3nt: TGTGCCACCGTTGAGGGGCACGAAAACATTCAGTACTTC
CDR3aa: CATVEGHENIQYF

d_gene: TRBD1
v_gene: TRBV7-3
j_gene: TRBJ1-5
abundance: -
CDR3nt: TGTGCCAGCAGCTCTGGAGAAGGACAGGGGTTTAGTCAGCCCCAGCATTTT
CDR3aa: CASSSGEGQGFSQPQHF

d_gene: TRBD2
v_gene: TRBV11-1
j_gene: TRBJ2-1
abundance: -
CDR3nt: TGTGCCAGCAGCGGGGCTAGCGGGGCTAAGCAGTTCTTC
CDR3aa: CASSGASGAKQFF

d_gene: -
v_gene: TRBV2
j_gene: TRBJ1-1
abundance: -
CDR3nt: TGTGCCAGCTGGGGCACTGAAGCTTTCTTT
CDR3aa: CASWGTEAFF

d_gene: -
v_gene: TRBV10-3
j_gene: TRBJ1-3
abundance: -
CDR3nt: TGTGCCATCAATCGACAGAACTCTGGAAACACCATATATTTT
CDR3aa: CAINRQNSGNTIYF

d_gene: -
v_gene: TRBV19
j_gene: TRBJ2-5
abundance: -
CDR3nt: TGTGCCAGTAGTATGGCGCAGGGGGGCGAGACCCAGTACTTC
CDR3aa: CASSMAQGGETQYF

d_gene: -
v_gene: TRBV10-2
j_gene: TRBJ1-6
abundance: medium-sized
CDR3nt: TGCGCCAGCATCGCCGGGGGGTCCTATAATTCACCCCTCCACTTT
CDR3aa: CASIAGGSYNSPLHF

d_gene: TRBD2
v_gene: TRBV4-3
j_gene: TRBJ2-7
abundance: -
CDR3nt: TGCCCCAGCAGCCAAGACGCGGGGGTGGGGAAGCAGTACTTC
CDR3aa: CPSSQDAGVGKQYF

d_gene: -
v_gene: TRBV29-1
j_gene: TRBJ2-7
abundance: once
CDR3nt: TGCAGCGTAAAGGACTGCGAGCAGTACTTC
CDR3aa: CSVKDCEQYF

d_gene: -
v_gene: TRBV5-1
j_gene: TRBJ1-6
abundance: many
CDR3nt: TGCGCCAGCAGAGAAAAGGACAGTCGTAATTCACCCCTCCACTTT
CDR3aa: CASREKDSRNSPLHF

d_gene: TRBD1
v_gene: TRBV11-1
j_gene: TRBJ2-1
abundance: -
CDR3nt: TGTGCCAGCAGCCCTGGGACAGGGGGCACCTACAATGAGCAGTTCTTC
CDR3aa: CASSPGTGGTYNEQFF

d_gene: -
v_gene: TRBV4-1
j_gene: TRBJ2-2
abundance: many
CDR3nt: TGCGCCAGCAGTCGGACTCTTAACGGGGAGCTGTTTTTT
CDR3aa: CASSRTLNGELFF

d_gene: -
v_gene: TRBV25-1
j_gene: TRBJ2-7
abundance: once
CDR3nt: TGTGCCAGCAGTGAAACCCTGCTCGGGATGCAGTACTTC
CDR3aa: CASSETLLGMQYF

d_gene: -
v_gene: TRBV10-3
j_gene: TRBJ1-1
abundance: -
CDR3nt: TGTGCCAACCTGGGCCCAGGCTCGCCTATGAACACTGAAGCTTTCTTT
CDR3aa: CANLGPGSPMNTEAFF

d_gene: -
v_gene: TRBV29-1
j_gene: TRBJ2-7
abundance: -
CDR3nt: TGCAGCGTTGCGACAGGAGTATACGAGCAGTACTTC
CDR3aa: CSVATGVYEQYF

d_gene: TRBD1
v_gene: TRBV2
j_gene: TRBJ1-1
abundance: -
CDR3nt: TGTGCCGGACAGGGAGGGGGCACTGAAGCTTTCTTT
CDR3aa: CAGQGGGTEAFF

d_gene: TRBD1
v_gene: TRBV19
j_gene: TRBJ1-2
abundance: -
CDR3nt: TGTGCCAGTAGTCTCCGGGACAGGGGTTTATACTATGGCTACACCTTC
CDR3aa: CASSLRDRGLYYGYTF

d_gene: -
v_gene: TRBV27
j_gene: TRBJ1-5
abundance: many
CDR3nt: TGTGCCAGCAGTTTACGGCTGCACAATCAGCCCCAGCATTTT
CDR3aa: CASSLRLHNQPQHF

d_gene: -
v_gene: TRBV2
j_gene: TRBJ2-1
abundance: -
CDR3nt: TGTGCCAGCAGTGAAGCGCGCAAGGGAGGTCTAGTAATTAATGAGCAGTTCTTC
CDR3aa: CASSEARKGGLVINEQFF

d_gene: -
v_gene: TRBV3-1
j_gene: TRBJ2-1
abundance: many
CDR3nt: TGTGCCAGCACCGACTCCCCTGAGGAGGATGAGCAGTTCTTC
CDR3aa: CASTDSPEEDEQFF

d_gene: -
v_gene: TRBV27
j_gene: TRBJ1-6
abundance: once
CDR3nt: TGTGCCAGCAGCACGACAGTGCCTCTCAATTCACCCCTCCACTTT
CDR3aa: CASSTTVPLNSPLHF

d_gene: -
v_gene: TRBV7-2
j_gene: TRBJ1-5
abundance: many
CDR3nt: TGTGCCAGCAGCGCTCGGGGAGGTCGTGATCAGCCCCAGCATTTT
CDR3aa: CASSARGGRDQPQHF

d_gene: TRBD1
v_gene: TRBV15
j_gene: TRBJ1-3
abundance: -
CDR3nt: TGTGCCACCAGCCCGACAGGGAGGGGAAACACCATATATTTT
CDR3aa: CATSPTGRGNTIYF

d_gene: -
v_gene: TRBV5-5
j_gene: TRBJ1-1
abundance: -
CDR3nt: TGCGCCAGCAGCCAAAACCTCATGAACACTGAAGCTTTCTTT
CDR3aa: CASSQNLMNTEAFF

d_gene: -
v_gene: TRBV6-1
j_gene: TRBJ1-2
abundance: -
CDR3nt: TGTGCCAGCACGCAAATTGGTGGCTACACCTTC
CDR3aa: CASTQIGGYTF

d_gene: -
v_gene: TRBV25-1
j_gene: TRBJ2-7
abundance: -
CDR3nt: TGTGCCAGCCACACAGCAGGCGAGCAGTACTTC
CDR3aa: CASHTAGEQYF

d_gene: TRBD2
v_gene: TRBV29-1
j_gene: TRBJ2-3
abundance: -
CDR3nt: TGCAGCGTTGAAGGGGGGGGGAACACAGATACGCAGTATTTT
CDR3aa: CSVEGGGNTDTQYF

d_gene: -
v_gene: TRBV11-1
j_gene: TRBJ1-4
abundance: once
CDR3nt: TGTGCCAGCAGCCTACCGGTTTTTAGGGGAATAGGCGAAAAACTGTTTTTT
CDR3aa: CASSLPVFRGIGEKLFF

d_gene: TRBD1
v_gene: TRBV29-1
j_gene: TRBJ2-2
abundance: many
CDR3nt: TGCAGCGTTGATGGGACAGGAGGGGAGCTGTTTTTT
CDR3aa: CSVDGTGGELFF

d_gene: TRBD2
v_gene: TRBV27
j_gene: TRBJ2-7
abundance: -
CDR3nt: TGTGCCAGCAGCCTGGGACTAGCGGGGTCGTACGAGCAGTACTTC
CDR3aa: CASSLGLAGSYEQYF

d_gene: TRBD2
v_gene: TRBV25-1
j_gene: TRBJ2-5
abundance: once
CDR3nt: TGTGCCAGCAGTGTTAGCGGGAACGCCGTCGAGACCCAGTACTTC
CDR3aa: CASSVSGNAVETQYF

d_gene: -
v_gene: TRBV15
j_gene: TRBJ1-6
abundance: -
CDR3nt: TGTGCCACCAGCAGAGACAGGGGAACGTCACCCCTCCACTTT
CDR3aa: CATSRDRGTSPLHF

d_gene: -
v_gene: TRBV6-1
j_gene: TRBJ2-1
abundance: many
CDR3nt: TGTGCCAGCAGTGGCGGACAGCGTAGCAGCTCCTACAATGAGCAGTTCTTC
CDR3aa: CASSGGQRSSSYNEQFF

d_gene: TRBD2
v_gene: TRBV4-1
j_gene: TRBJ2-5
abundance: many
CDR3nt: TGCGCCAGCAGCCAAGGACTAGCGGGTCAAGAGACCCAGTACTTC
CDR3aa: CASSQGLAGQETQYF

d_gene: -
v_gene: TRBV5-1
j_gene: TRBJ2-7
abundance: -
CDR3nt: TGCGCCAGCAGCTTGCATATCAGCTCCTACGAGCAGTACTTC
CDR3aa: CASSLHISSYEQYF

d_gene: -
v_gene: TRBV9
j_gene: TRBJ2-3
abundance: -
CDR3nt: TGTGCCAGCAGCGGAAGGGGGTCCAAATCAGATACGCAGTATTTT
CDR3aa: CASSGRGSKSDTQYF

d_gene: -
v_gene: TRBV9
j_gene: TRBJ1-4
abundance: many
CDR3nt: TGTGCCAGCAGCTCCAGTGGGGAAAAACTGTTTTTT
CDR3aa: CASSSSGEKLFF